This T cell receptor beta chain was sequenced in a study of T-cell reconstitution after alpha-beta-depleted transplantation in children. The V end lost 0 bases, the J end lost 2 bases, and 10 bases lay between the germline ends. From germline, CDR1 is DFQATT and CDR2 SNEGSKA (reference sequence). CDR3 length equals 14 residues. Preparing the TCRbeta library involved the use of unique molecular identifiers. TCRdb reanalysed the PCR reads using MiXCR and keeps one entry per CDR3 protein. The table includes a few hundred thousand distinct CDR3 sequences, 9.7% detected once. This clonotype was counted at least ten times.

The genes are TRBV20-1 and TRBJ1-2; D ambiguous. The sample consisted of PBMCs from the stem cell graft donor, taken from the stem cell graft. This sequence was found in a human donor who donated a stem cell graft to a child with SCID. CDR3 protein: CSARDIRQNYGYTF. CDR3 DNA sequence: TGCAGTGCTAGAGATATTCGCCAGAACTATGGCTACACCTTC.